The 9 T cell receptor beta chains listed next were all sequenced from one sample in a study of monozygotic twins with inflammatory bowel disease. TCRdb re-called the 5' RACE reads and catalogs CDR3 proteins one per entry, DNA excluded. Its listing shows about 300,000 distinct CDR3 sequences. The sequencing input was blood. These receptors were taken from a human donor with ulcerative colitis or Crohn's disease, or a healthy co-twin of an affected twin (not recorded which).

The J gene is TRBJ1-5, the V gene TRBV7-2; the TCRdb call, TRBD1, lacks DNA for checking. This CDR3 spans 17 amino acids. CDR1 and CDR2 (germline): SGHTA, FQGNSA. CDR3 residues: CASSLEGGTRSNQPQHF.

CDR3 amino acids: CSASKREGRVQETQCF. The chain is built from TRBV20-1 and TRBJ2-5; TCRdb's D call, TRBD2, is unchecked because there is no DNA. This CDR3 is built from 16 residues. Germline CDR1 and CDR2: DFQATT and SNEGSKA (reference sequence).

The CDR3 spells CASTLGPALIYQPQHF. V is TRBV19 and J is TRBJ1-5. This CDR3 spans 16 amino acids. CDR1 is LNHDA, CDR2 SQIVND, per germline (reference sequence).

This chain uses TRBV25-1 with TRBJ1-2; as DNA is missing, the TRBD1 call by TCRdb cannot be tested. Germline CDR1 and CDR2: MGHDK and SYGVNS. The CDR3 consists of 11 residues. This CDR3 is CAVTGDYGYTF.

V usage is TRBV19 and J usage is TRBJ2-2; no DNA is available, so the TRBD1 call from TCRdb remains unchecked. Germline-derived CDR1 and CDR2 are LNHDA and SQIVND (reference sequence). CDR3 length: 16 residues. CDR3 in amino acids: CASGHLSGQATGELFF.

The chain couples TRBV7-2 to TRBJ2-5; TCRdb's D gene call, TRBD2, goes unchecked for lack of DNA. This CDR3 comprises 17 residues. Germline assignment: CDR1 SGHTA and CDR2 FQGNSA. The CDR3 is CASSLVFGGAFGETQYF.

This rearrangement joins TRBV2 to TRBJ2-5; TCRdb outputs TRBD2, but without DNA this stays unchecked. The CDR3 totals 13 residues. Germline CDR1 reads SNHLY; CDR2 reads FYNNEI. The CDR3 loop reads CASSGTYQETQYF.

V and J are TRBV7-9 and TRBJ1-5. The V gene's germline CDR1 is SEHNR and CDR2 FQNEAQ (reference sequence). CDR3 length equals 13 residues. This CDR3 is CASSQTFNQPQHF.

CDR3 loop: CASSFSPRRTSGQETQYF. The V call is TRBV5-1, the J call TRBJ2-5; the TCRdb call, TRBD2, lacks DNA for checking. The CDR3 has 18 amino acids. Germline V gives CDR1 SGHRS, CDR2 YFSETQ.